Each of the 3 T cell receptor beta chains below was sequenced from the same sample in a study of blood T cell dynamics during melanoma immunotherapy. The data were produced by immunoSEQ multiplex PCR, yet TCRdb's version contains in-frame clones alone and is incomplete. This table has over 6,000 clones, nearly 90% appearing once. Time point defined: week 3, after first cycle of checkpoint inhibitor. The specimen comprised blood, sampled from a patient treated with checkpoint blockade. Receptors were obtained from a human donor with melanoma.

The chain carries TRBV29-1 and TRBJ1-2; a weak D match, TRBD1 (6 bases). V lost 7 bases to trimming and J lost 4 bases, with 13 bases between them. The CDR3 loop spans 12 amino acids. Germline loops: CDR1 SQVTM, CDR2 ANQGSEA. CDR3 bases: TGCAGCGATCACCGGGGGGCCTATGGCTACACCTTC. It codes for CSDHRGAYGYTF.

This clone came up once. Here the CDR3 DNA reads TGTGCCAGCAGCTTAGAGACAGGGTTCTACGAGCAGTACTTC. This translates into CASSLETGFYEQYF. The chain couples TRBV11-2 to TRBJ2-7; 7 bases align to TRBD1. CDR1 and CDR2 (germline): SGHAT, FQNNGV. V was clipped by 0 bases and J by 3 bases; unmatched bases: 2. The CDR3 runs 14 residues.

V and J are TRBV2 and TRBJ1-3; 7 bases fit TRBD1. Looked up from germline, CDR1 is SNHLY and CDR2 is FYNNEI. With 4 bases clipped from V and 4 bases from J, the junction kept 7 bases outside the gene matches. The CDR3 runs 15 residues. The CDR3 nucleotides read TGTGCCAGCAGTGCACAGACAGGGAGAGGAAACACCATATATTTT. It codes for CASSAQTGRGNTIYF.